This T cell receptor (beta chain) originates from a study of spatial heterogeneity in lung cancer. Study-wide context: A consistent excess of beta-chain over alpha-chain sequences was detected. The library had UMIs, and each TCR and UMI pair averaged more than ten raw reads.

In its sample, this clonotype was seen many times. From the 5' RACE reads, TCRdb called clonotypes with MiXCR, one entry per CDR3 protein. The repertoire holds some 83,000 distinct CDR3 sequences, with 7.5% to 9.5% as singletons. Documented time point: sample taken at primary tumor resection. Germline values: CDR1 ENHRY, CDR2 SYGVKD. The CDR3 is made up of 15 amino acids. V was clipped by 3 bases and J by 0 bases; unmatched bases: 5. This clonotype was sampled from a male donor with early-stage non-small cell lung cancer. The V call is TRBV10-3, the J call TRBJ2-7; 7 nucleotides agree with TRBD2. The specimen comprised PBMCs, sampled at surgery. CDR3 region: CAISDDGRPSYEQYF. CDR3 in DNA: TGTGCCATCAGTGATGACGGGAGGCCCTCCTACGAGCAGTACTTC.